This T cell receptor (beta chain) emerged from a study of cytomegalovirus exposure and HLA in healthy donors. The wider study: One earlier analysis, a look at approximately 180 million T cells, found some 120 million unique TCR beta sequences. The Caucasian-associated ancestry cluster contained 65% to 85% of the 398 genotyped donors.

Concerning this clone itself: Its antigen remains unknown.

60 Vbeta and 13 Jbeta primers were used in PCR. Method: immunoSEQ multiplex PCR; TCRdb's copy keeps in-frame clones and lacks some. Of 100,000 to 150,000 clones in the sample, over 80% were seen once. Findings of the study overall: Some V segments could not be told apart, so they were left out, TRBV6-2 and TRBV6-3 among them. Reports showed the classifier diagnosing cytomegalovirus status with high specificity and sensitivity.

Unmatched junction bases numbered 8, after V lost 4 bases and J lost 2 bases. The CDR3 is 15 amino acids. Germline V gene lookup returns CDR1 LGHNA and CDR2 YNFKEQ. The sequenced sample was PBMCs. This receptor was identified in a boy aged 5-17 years in good health and CMV-seronegative. The V call is TRBV4-2, the J call TRBJ2-7, with TRBD1 matching 7 bases. The CDR3 protein is CASSRDRVSAYEQYF. The CDR3 nucleotides read TGTGCCAGCAGCCGCGACAGGGTTTCTGCCTACGAGCAGTACTTC.